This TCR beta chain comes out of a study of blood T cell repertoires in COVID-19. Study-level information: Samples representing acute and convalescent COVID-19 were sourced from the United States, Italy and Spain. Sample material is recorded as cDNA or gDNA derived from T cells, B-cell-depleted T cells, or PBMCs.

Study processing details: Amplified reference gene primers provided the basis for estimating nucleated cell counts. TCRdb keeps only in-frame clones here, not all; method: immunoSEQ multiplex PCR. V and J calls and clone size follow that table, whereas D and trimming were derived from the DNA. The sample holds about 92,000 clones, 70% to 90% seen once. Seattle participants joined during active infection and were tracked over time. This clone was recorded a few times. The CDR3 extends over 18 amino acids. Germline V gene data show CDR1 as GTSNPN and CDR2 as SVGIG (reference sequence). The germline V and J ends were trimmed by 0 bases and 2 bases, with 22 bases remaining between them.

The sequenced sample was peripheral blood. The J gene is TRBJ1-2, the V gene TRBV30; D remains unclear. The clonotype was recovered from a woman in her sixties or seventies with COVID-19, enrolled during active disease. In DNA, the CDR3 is TGTGCCTGGAGTGTAGATTGGATTAGCTCTCGTCAGAACTATGGCTACACCTTC. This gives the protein CAWSVDWISSRQNYGYTF.